This is a list of T cell receptor beta chains from one sample in a study of post-analysis software for immune sequencing data. TCRdb re-derived calls from the PCR reads in MiXCR, one entry per CDR3 protein. Of some 690,000 distinct CDR3 sequences in the sample, roughly 27% were seen once. Sequenced material: blood. The receptors were gathered from a girl between 10 and 17 years old with multiple sclerosis. Each CDR3 is given with its conserved first and last residue. A D gene is named only where the DNA matches it firmly. The listing skips clone size in some rows; elsewhere it reads once, few, many or a size class.

cdr3_aa	cdr3_nt	j_call	v_call	d_call	clone_size
CASGELPRQSGYGYTF	TGTGCCAGTGGCGAATTACCCAGGCAAAGCGGCTATGGCTACACCTTC	TRBJ1-2	TRBV6-1	.	.
CASSTNRGGSPSNQPQHF	TGTGCCAGCAGCACGAACCGGGGTGGCTCCCCGAGCAATCAGCCCCAGCATTTT	TRBJ1-5	TRBV7-2	.	few
CASSLEAGLYDTQYF	TGCGCCAGCAGCTTGGAGGCAGGGCTGTACGATACGCAGTATTTT	TRBJ2-3	TRBV5-1	.	.
CSLRTGDGYTF	TGCAGCCTACGAACCGGTGATGGCTACACCTTC	TRBJ1-2	TRBV29-1	.	.
CSASRGSEKLFF	TGCAGTGCCAGCAGGGGTAGTGAAAAACTGTTTTTT	TRBJ1-4	TRBV20-1	.	few
CASSESRTVAYEQYF	TGTGCCAGCAGTGAATCGAGAACGGTAGCCTACGAGCAGTACTTC	TRBJ2-7	TRBV2	.	few
CASSPLAGRGGQETQYF	TGTGCCAGCAGTCCCCTAGCGGGGAGGGGAGGGCAAGAGACCCAGTACTTC	TRBJ2-5	TRBV27	TRBD2	.
CASTLAADRSYEQYF	TGTGCCAGCACCTTAGCGGCAGACCGCTCCTACGAGCAGTACTTC	TRBJ2-7	TRBV6-1	.	once
CASGNPVGETQYF	TGTGCCAGCGGGAACCCTGTGGGGGAGACCCAGTACTTC	TRBJ2-5	TRBV12-3/TRBV12-4	.	few
CASSFLAGDTQYF	TGTGCCAGCAGTTTCCTAGCGGGAGATACGCAGTATTTT	TRBJ2-3	TRBV12-3/TRBV12-4	TRBD2	.
CASSAPDEFITGGYTF	TGCGCCAGCAGCGCACCTGACGAGTTCATCACGGGAGGCTACACCTTC	TRBJ1-2	TRBV5-1	.	.
CSAPNRDHNYGYTF	TGCAGTGCTCCCAACAGAGACCATAACTATGGCTACACCTTC	TRBJ1-2	TRBV20-1	.	.
CAIRPLASQETQYF	TGTGCCATCAGGCCACTAGCATCTCAAGAGACCCAGTACTTC	TRBJ2-5	TRBV10-3	.	once
CASSPTRERNQPQHF	TGTGCCAGCAGTCCCACGAGGGAGAGGAATCAGCCCCAGCATTTT	TRBJ1-5	TRBV27	.	.
CASSLVLPVQGIFGYTF	TGTGCCAGCAGCTTAGTTCTTCCGGTCCAGGGGATCTTTGGCTACACCTTC	TRBJ1-2	TRBV7-2	.	few
CASSKRRGLSNEQFF	TGTGCCAGCAGCAAACGCAGGGGGCTATCGAATGAGCAGTTCTTC	TRBJ2-1	TRBV12-3/TRBV12-4	TRBD1	few
CASSPRGGRGQPQHF	TGTGCCAGCAGTCCCCGTGGGGGGAGAGGTCAGCCCCAGCATTTT	TRBJ1-5	TRBV27	.	.
CASSEGSTQETQYF	TGTGCCAGCAGTGAAGGGTCAACTCAAGAGACCCAGTACTTC	TRBJ2-5	TRBV2	.	.
CSASGFRGVSYNEQFF	TGCAGTGCTAGTGGATTTCGGGGGGTCTCCTACAATGAGCAGTTCTTC	TRBJ2-1	TRBV20-1	TRBD2	.
CASSPIPLRTGGMYEQYF	TGTGCCAGCTCACCTATACCCCTCCGGACAGGGGGCATGTACGAGCAGTACTTC	TRBJ2-7	TRBV18	TRBD1	few
CASSERIAGAGELFF	TGTGCCAGCAGCGAGCGCATTGCGGGCGCCGGGGAGCTGTTTTTT	TRBJ2-2	TRBV9	.	few
CASSLGGDMVTEAFF	TGTGCCAGCAGCTTGGGAGGGGATATGGTCACTGAAGCTTTCTTT	TRBJ1-1	TRBV5-4	.	few
CATSTVGGGSEQFF	TGTGCCACCAGCACCGTGGGAGGGGGCAGTGAGCAGTTCTTC	TRBJ2-1	TRBV15	.	once
CSHGGPVGYTF	TGCAGCCACGGGGGACCGGTTGGCTACACCTTC	TRBJ1-2	TRBV29-1	.	.
CASSETSIRDIQYF	TGTGCCAGCAGTGAAACTAGCATAAGAGACATTCAGTACTTC	TRBJ2-4	TRBV2	.	few
CASRRRQGPSYNEQFF	TGTGCCAGCAGACGTAGACAGGGTCCCTCCTACAATGAGCAGTTCTTC	TRBJ2-1	TRBV7-2	TRBD1	many
CAISEAGDHYGYTF	TGTGCCATCAGTGAAGCAGGGGACCACTATGGCTACACCTTC	TRBJ1-2	TRBV10-3	.	.
CRAVRSTDTQYF	TGCAGGGCTGTTCGCAGCACAGATACGCAGTATTTT	TRBJ2-3	TRBV20-1	.	.
CATSRTTGLSEQFF	TGTGCCACCAGCAGAACTACAGGGTTGAGTGAGCAGTTCTTC	TRBJ2-1	TRBV15	.	.
CASSPQGGQETYEQYF	TGCGCCAGCAGCCCTCAGGGGGGACAGGAAACCTACGAGCAGTACTTC	TRBJ2-7	TRBV5-1	TRBD1	many
CSARDVNRGLGQPQHF	TGCAGTGCTAGAGATGTTAACAGGGGGCTAGGGCAGCCCCAGCATTTT	TRBJ1-5	TRBV20-1	TRBD1	.
CASSLAGSNSYEQYF	TGTGCCAGCAGCTTAGCAGGGAGTAACTCCTACGAGCAGTACTTC	TRBJ2-7	TRBV7-2	.	few
CASRGRGDEQYF	TGTGCCAGCAGGGGGAGGGGCGACGAGCAGTACTTC	TRBJ2-7	TRBV7-2	TRBD2	few